This TCR beta chain originates from a study of tissue T cells after allogeneic stem cell transplantation. The study's findings and limits: Shared clones across patients were few; motif clustering revealed tissue-specific shared signatures.

Using immunoSEQ multiplex PCR, the repertoire was profiled, and TCRdb retains in-frame clones only, with some absent. The sample shows fewer than 5,500 clones, under 55% of them seen only once. This CDR3 region has 14 residues. Germline lookup yields CDR1 KGHPV and CDR2 FQNQEV (reference sequence). The V segment lost 4 bases and the J segment 2 bases; nucleotides outside the gene matches: 2. Sample time point: mouse harvest day 7 after allogeneic transplant. Tail vein injection delivered 10^7 T-cell-depleted bone marrow cells and 10^6 splenic CD5+ T cells. Note on this clone: As yet, its antigen is unknown. Mouse germline and gene names are used. The read terminates 1 residue ahead of where the CDR3 ends, so the germline J gene completes it.

This TCR was recovered from a female BALB/c mouse given C57BL/6 T cells with graft-versus-host disease after an allogeneic hematopoietic cell transplant. The specimen sequenced was gut tissue. V and J are TRBV26 and TRBJ1-1, with 9 bases lining up with TRBD1. The CDR3 bases that were read are TGTGCCAGCAGTCGGACAGGGGACAACACAGAAGTCTTC. Translated: CASSRTGDNTEVF. The CDR3 as a whole reads CASSRTGDNTEVFF.